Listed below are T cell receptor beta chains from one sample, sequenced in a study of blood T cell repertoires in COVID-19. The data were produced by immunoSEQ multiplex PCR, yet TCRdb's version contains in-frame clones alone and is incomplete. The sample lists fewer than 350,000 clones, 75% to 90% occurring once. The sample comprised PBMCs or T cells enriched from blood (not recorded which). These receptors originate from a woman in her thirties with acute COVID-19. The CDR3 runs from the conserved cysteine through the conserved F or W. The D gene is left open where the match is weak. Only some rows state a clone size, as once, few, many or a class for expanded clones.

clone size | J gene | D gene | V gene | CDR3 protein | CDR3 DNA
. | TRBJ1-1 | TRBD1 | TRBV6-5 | CASSRDRGLFEAFF | TGTGCCAGCAGCAGGGACAGGGGGCTGTTTGAAGCTTTCTTT
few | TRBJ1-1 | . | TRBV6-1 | CASSEVAGKAFF | TGTGCCAGCAGTGAAGTGGCTGGTAAAGCTTTCTTT
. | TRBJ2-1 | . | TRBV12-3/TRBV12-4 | CASSPDWRREQFF | TGTGCCAGCAGTCCCGATTGGCGGCGTGAGCAGTTCTTC
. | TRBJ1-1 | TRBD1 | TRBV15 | CATSSGRGQENTEAFF | TGTGCCACCAGCAGTGGGAGGGGACAGGAGAACACTGAAGCTTTCTTT
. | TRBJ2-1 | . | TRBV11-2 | CASSGDLNSYNEQFF | TGTGCCAGCAGCGGAGACTTGAACTCCTACAATGAGCAGTTCTTC
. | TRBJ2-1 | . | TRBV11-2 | CASSLEIAGLYNEQFF | TGTGCCAGCAGCTTAGAGATTGCGGGCCTCTACAATGAGCAGTTCTTC
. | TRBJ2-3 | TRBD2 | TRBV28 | CASSPPGGGVSSTDTQYF | TGTGCCAGCAGTCCCCCCGGCGGGGGAGTTAGTAGCACAGATACGCAGTATTTT
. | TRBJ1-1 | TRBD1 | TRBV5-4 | CASTSGGTEAFF | TGTGCCAGCACCTCAGGGGGGACTGAAGCTTTCTTT
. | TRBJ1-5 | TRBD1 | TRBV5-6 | CASSVMGQGNQPQHF | TGTGCCAGCAGCGTTATGGGACAGGGCAATCAGCCCCAGCATTTT
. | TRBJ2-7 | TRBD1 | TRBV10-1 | CASSEIGDSSYEQYF | TGCGCCAGCAGTGAGATCGGGGACAGTTCCTACGAGCAGTACTTC
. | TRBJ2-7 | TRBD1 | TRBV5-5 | CASHAGTGTYEQYF | TGTGCCAGCCACGCGGGGACAGGAACCTACGAGCAGTACTTC
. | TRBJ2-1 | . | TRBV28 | CASPPSLGPYNEQFF | TGTGCCAGCCCTCCCAGCTTGGGCCCGTACAATGAGCAGTTCTTC
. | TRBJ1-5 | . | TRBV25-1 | CASSEAGVGQPQHF | TGTGCCAGCAGTGAGGCAGGGGTCGGTCAGCCCCAGCATTTT
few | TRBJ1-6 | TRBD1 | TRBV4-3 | CASSHDRGSSYNSPLHF | TGCGCCAGCAGCCACGACAGGGGGAGCTCCTATAATTCACCCCTCCACTTT
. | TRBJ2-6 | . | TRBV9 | CASKNRQGEDSSGANVLTF | TGTGCCAGCAAAAACAGGCAGGGGGAGGATAGCTCTGGGGCCAACGTCCTGACTTTC
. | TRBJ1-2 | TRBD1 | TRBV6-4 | CASSRVRTGTADYGYTF | TGTGCCAGCAGTCGGGTACGGACAGGGACAGCAGACTATGGCTACACCTTC
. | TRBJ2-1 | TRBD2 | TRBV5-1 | CASSRSGSNEQFF | TGCGCCAGCAGCCGGAGCGGGAGTAATGAGCAGTTCTTC
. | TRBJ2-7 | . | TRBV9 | CASSDGGVYEQYF | TGTGCCAGCAGCGACGGGGGAGTCTACGAGCAGTACTTC
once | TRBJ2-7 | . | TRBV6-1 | CASSEVETQGYF | TGTGCCAGCAGTGAAGTTGAGACACAGGGCTACTTC
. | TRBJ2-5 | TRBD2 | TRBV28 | CASASGLQETQYF | TGTGCCAGCGCTAGCGGGCTACAAGAGACCCAGTACTTC
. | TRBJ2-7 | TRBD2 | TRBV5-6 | CASSAGLVGYEQYF | TGTGCCAGCAGCGCCGGACTAGTCGGGTACGAGCAGTACTTC
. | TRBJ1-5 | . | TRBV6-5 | CASSYSADAAQPQHF | TGTGCCAGCAGTTACTCAGCGGACGCAGCTCAGCCCCAGCATTTT
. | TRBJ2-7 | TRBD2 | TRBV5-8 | CASSGGLAGGPYEQYF | TGTGCCAGCAGCGGAGGACTAGCGGGAGGCCCCTACGAGCAGTACTTC
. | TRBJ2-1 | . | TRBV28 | CASSFTGEQFF | TGTGCCAGCAGTTTTACCGGTGAGCAGTTCTTC
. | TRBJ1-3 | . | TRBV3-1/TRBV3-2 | CASSQESISGNTIYF | TGTGCCAGCAGCCAAGAAAGCATCTCTGGAAACACCATATATTTT